This entry features one T cell receptor beta chain sequence. This sample is drawn from a study of cytomegalovirus exposure and HLA in healthy donors. The study ran its PCR with 60 Vbeta and 13 Jbeta primers. Produced via immunoSEQ multiplex PCR; TCRdb's table is partial and in-frame only. Among 180,000 or so clones listed, about 79% were seen once. Germline-derived CDR1 and CDR2 are SGHVS and FNYEAQ. This CDR3 is 14 amino acids long. Between the trimmed V and J ends, which lost 6 bases and 1 base, there was a span of 12 bases. The receptor was isolated from a female donor in good health and CMV-seronegative. The sequenced sample consisted of PBMCs. V gene TRBV7-6 combines with J gene TRBJ1-1, with TRBD1 as a possible D gene (6 bases). CDR3 DNA: TGTGCCAGCAGTTCCGGGACACAGAACACTGAAGCTTTCTTT. Protein product: CASSSGTQNTEAFF.